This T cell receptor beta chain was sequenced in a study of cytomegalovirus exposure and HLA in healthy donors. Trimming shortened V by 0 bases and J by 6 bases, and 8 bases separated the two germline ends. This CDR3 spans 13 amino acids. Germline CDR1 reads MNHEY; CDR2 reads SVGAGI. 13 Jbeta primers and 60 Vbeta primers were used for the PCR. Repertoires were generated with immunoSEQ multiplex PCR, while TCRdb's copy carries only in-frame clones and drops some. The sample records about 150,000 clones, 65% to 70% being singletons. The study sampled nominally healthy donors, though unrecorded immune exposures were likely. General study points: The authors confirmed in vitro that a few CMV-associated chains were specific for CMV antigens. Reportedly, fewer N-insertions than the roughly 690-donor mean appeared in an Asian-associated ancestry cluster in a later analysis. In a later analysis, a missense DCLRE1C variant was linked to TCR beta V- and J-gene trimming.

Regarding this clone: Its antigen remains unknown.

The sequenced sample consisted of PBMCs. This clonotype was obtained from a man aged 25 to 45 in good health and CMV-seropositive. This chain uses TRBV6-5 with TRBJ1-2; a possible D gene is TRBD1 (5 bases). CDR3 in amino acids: CASSYSRGNGYTF. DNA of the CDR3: TGTGCCAGCAGTTACTCGCGGGGGAATGGCTACACCTTC.